The clone carrying this T cell receptor (beta chain) showed up just once. Antigen: not known. The source of the sample is a study of T cells in Graves' hyperthyroidism and ophthalmopathy. Study-level background: Blood was drawn when the patient was first diagnosed and still untreated.

The V gene lost 0 bases and the J gene lost 3 bases, with 11 bases spanning the gap. The germline V gene encodes CDR1 MGHRA and CDR2 YSYEKL. CDR3 size: 15 residues. Study-wide results and caveats: Before onset, by a median of around 6.1 months, the model predicted ophthalmopathy. Stable hyperthyroidism was separated from ophthalmopathy by a model based on 13 V-J features.

Amplified TCR beta CDR3 regions derived from RNA transcripts. Carried out on the TCR CDR3, a first-round RT-PCR used the HTBI primer set. In TCRdb, the multiplex PCR reads were re-called with MiXCR into one record per CDR3 protein. The table lists fewer than 450,000 distinct CDR3 sequences, less than 20% of them singletons. The chain is built from TRBV4-1 and TRBJ1-1, with D possibly matching TRBD1 (6 bases). This clonotype was sampled from a man younger than 35 with Graves' ophthalmopathy. Sequenced material: blood. CDR3 nucleotide sequence: TGCGCCAGCAGCCAAGAAACGGGGGCAGACACTGAAGCTTTCTTT. Amino acids: CASSQETGADTEAFF.